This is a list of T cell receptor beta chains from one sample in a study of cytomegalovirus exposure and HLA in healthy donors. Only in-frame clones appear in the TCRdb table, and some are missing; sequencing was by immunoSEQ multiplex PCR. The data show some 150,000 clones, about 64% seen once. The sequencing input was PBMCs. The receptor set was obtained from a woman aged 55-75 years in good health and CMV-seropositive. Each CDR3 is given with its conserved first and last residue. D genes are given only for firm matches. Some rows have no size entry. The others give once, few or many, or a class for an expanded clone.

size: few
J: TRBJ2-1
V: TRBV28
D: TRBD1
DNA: TGTGCCAGCAGTCTCTACGACAGGGGTCCCTACAATGAGCAGTTCTTC
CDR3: CASSLYDRGPYNEQFF

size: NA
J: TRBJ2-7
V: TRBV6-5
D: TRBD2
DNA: TGTGCCAGCGGGGTCGGGGGGAGCATCCCCGGGCAGTACTTC
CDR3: CASGVGGSIPGQYF

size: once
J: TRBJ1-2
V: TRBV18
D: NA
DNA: TGTGCCAGCTCAGCAGGGATTCGGGGCTACACCTTC
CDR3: CASSAGIRGYTF

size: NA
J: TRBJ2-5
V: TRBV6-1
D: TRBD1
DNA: TGTGCCAGCAGCCGGGACAGGGAGGAGACCCAGTACTTC
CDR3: CASSRDREETQYF

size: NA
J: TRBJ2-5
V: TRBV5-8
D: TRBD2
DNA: TGTGCCAGCAGCGCCGGGCTAGCGGGAGGAGAGACCCAGTACTTC
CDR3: CASSAGLAGGETQYF

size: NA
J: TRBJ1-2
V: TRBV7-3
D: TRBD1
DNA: TGTGCCAGCAGCCAGGGGGGAAGCTATGGCTACACCTTC
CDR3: CASSQGGSYGYTF

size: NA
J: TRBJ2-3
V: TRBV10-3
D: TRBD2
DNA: TGTGCCACAGGACTAGCGGGGGACACAGATACGCAGTATTTT
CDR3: CATGLAGDTDTQYF

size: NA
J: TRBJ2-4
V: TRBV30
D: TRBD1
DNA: TGTGCCTGGAGTGGGACAGGGCTAGCCAAAAACATTCAGTACTTC
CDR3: CAWSGTGLAKNIQYF

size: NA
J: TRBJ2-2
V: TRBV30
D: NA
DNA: TGTGCCTGGAGTCCGAGACAGGTCGCGAACACCGGGGAGCTGTTTTTT
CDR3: CAWSPRQVANTGELFF

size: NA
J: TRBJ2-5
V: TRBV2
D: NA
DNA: TGTGCCAGCAGTGAGGTCGGAGAGTACCAAGAGACCCAGTACTTC
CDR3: CASSEVGEYQETQYF

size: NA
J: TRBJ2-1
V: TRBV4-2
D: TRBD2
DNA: TGTGCCAGCAGCCAAGATTTTCTAGCGGGGTACAATGAGCAGTTCTTC
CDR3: CASSQDFLAGYNEQFF

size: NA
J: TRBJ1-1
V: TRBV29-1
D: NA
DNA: TGCAGCGCGTCCAGTCTCATGAACACTGAAGCTTTCTTT
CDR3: CSASSLMNTEAFF

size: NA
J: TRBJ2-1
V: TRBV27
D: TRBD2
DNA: TGTGCCAGCAGAACTCTAGCGGGAGGGGTTAATGAGCAGTTCTTC
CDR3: CASRTLAGGVNEQFF

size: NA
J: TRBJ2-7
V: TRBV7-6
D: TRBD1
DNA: TGTGCCAGCAGCTTAGTCGGGGACAGGGTTCACGAGCAGTACTTC
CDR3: CASSLVGDRVHEQYF

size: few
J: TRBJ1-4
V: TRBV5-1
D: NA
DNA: TGCGCCAGCAGCTGGGCAGGGGTTAATGAAAAACTGTTTTTT
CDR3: CASSWAGVNEKLFF

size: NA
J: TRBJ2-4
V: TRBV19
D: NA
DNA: TGTGCCAGTAGTATCCGTTTCAGGGGGGACATTCAGTACTTC
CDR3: CASSIRFRGDIQYF

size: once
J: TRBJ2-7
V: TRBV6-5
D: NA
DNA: TGTGCCAGCAGTTCCCGACTAGTGTCCTACGAGCAGTACTTC
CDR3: CASSSRLVSYEQYF

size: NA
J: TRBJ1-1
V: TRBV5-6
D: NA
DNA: TGTGCCAGCAGCTTGGCCAACAGGGTGGAAGCTTTCTTT
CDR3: CASSLANRVEAFF

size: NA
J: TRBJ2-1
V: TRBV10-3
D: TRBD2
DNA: TGTGCCATTCTCAAGAAGACTAGCGGGACTCCTAGCTCCTACAATGAGCAGTTCTTC
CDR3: CAILKKTSGTPSSYNEQFF

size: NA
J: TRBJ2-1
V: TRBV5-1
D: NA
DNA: TGCGCCAGCAGCCCCCCTAGGGACACCAATGAGCAGTTCTTC
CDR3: CASSPPRDTNEQFF

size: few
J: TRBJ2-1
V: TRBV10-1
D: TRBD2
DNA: TGCGCCAGCAGTGAGGATTTAGCGGGAGGTTCTAATGAGCAGTTCTTC
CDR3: CASSEDLAGGSNEQFF

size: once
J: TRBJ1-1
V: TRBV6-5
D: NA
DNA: TGTGCCAGCAGTTACTCGCGGGTTACAACTGAAGCTTTCTTT
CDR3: CASSYSRVTTEAFF

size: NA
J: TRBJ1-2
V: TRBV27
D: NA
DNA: TGTGCCAGCAGTTTCGGGGGAAGGTATGGCTACACCTTC
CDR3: CASSFGGRYGYTF

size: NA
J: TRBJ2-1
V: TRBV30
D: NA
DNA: TGTGCCTGGAGTGTATGGACGCGGGATTCGGAAAATGAGCAGTTCTTC
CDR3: CAWSVWTRDSENEQFF

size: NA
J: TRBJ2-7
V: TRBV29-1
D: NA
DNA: TGCAGCTTCACCCTCGGGACGGGAGCCTACGAGCAGTACTTC
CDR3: CSFTLGTGAYEQYF

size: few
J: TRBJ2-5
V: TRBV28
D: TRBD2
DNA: TGTGCCAGCAGTGGACTAGCGGGAGATATCCAAGAGACCCAGTACTTC
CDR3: CASSGLAGDIQETQYF

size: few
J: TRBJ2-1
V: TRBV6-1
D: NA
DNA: TGTGCCAGCAACCTCCGGGACTACAATGAGCAGTTCTTC
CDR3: CASNLRDYNEQFF

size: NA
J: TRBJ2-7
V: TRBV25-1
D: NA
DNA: TGTGCCAGCACAGGAACCTACGAGCAGTACTTC
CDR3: CASTGTYEQYF

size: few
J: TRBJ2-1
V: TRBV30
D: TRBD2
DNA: TGTGCCTGGAACCCTGGACTAGCCCCAATCTATAGCTCCTACAATGAGCAGTTCTTC
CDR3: CAWNPGLAPIYSSYNEQFF

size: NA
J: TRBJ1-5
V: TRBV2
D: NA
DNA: TGTGCCAGCAGTGCGGCAGGGGTAGGCAATCAGCCCCAGCATTTT
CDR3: CASSAAGVGNQPQHF

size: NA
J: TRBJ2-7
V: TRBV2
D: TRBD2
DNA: TGTGCCAGCGCGAGGCGGACTACAGCGGGGGGGGGCGAGCAGTACTTC
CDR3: CASARRTTAGGGEQYF

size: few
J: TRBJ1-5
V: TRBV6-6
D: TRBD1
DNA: TGTGCCAGCAGCGAGGGACAGAACAATCAGCCCCAGCATTTT
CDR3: CASSEGQNNQPQHF

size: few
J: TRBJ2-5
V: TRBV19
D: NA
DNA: TGTGCCAGTAGTATGTTAGGGGAGGCCGGGGAGACCCAGTACTTC
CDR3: CASSMLGEAGETQYF

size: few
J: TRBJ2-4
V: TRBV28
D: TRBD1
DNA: TGTGCCAGCAGGGGGACAGGGCTTAACTTC
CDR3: CASRGTGLNF

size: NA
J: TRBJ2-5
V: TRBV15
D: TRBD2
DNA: TGTGCCACCAGCAGGGGGGTAGCGGGAGGGACCCAGTACTTC
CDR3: CATSRGVAGGTQYF

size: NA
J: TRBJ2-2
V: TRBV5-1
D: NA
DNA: TGCGCCAGCAGCTTGCGCGGCCCCCGGGACGGGGAGCTGTTTTTT
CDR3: CASSLRGPRDGELFF